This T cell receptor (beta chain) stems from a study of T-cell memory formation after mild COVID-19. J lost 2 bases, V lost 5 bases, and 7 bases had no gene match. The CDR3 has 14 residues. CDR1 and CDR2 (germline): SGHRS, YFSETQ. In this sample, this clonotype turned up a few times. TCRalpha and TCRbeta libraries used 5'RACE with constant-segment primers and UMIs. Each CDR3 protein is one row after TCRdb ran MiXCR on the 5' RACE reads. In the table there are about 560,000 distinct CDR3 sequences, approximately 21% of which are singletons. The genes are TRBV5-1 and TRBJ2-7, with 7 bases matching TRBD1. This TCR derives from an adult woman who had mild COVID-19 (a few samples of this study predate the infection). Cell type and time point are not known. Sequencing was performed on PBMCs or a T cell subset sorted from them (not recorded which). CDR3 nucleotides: TGCGCCAGCAGAGACGAAGGGGGCCCCTACGAGCAGTACTTC. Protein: CASRDEGGPYEQYF. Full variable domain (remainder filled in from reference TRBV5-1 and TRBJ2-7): KAGVTQTPRYLIKTRGQQVTLSCSPISGHRSVSWYQQTPGQGLQFLFEYFSETQRNKGNFPGRFSGRQFSNSRSEMNVSTLELGDSALYLCASRDEGGPYEQYFGPGTRLTVT.